This TCR beta chain was identified in a study of blood T cell repertoires in COVID-19. This CDR3 region has 13 residues. Germline loops: CDR1 LNHDA, CDR2 SQIVND (reference sequence). V was trimmed by 3 bases and J by 4 bases, leaving 10 bases between them. TCRdb keeps only in-frame clones here, not all; method: immunoSEQ multiplex PCR. The data hold 200,000 to 250,000 clones, with under 90% observed a single time. This clone was counted a single time. Sequenced input: peripheral blood. This receptor was identified in a man older than 75 with acute or convalescent COVID-19. The gene calls are TRBV19 and TRBJ2-7; no clear D gene. In DNA form, the CDR3 reads TGTGCCAGTAGTATTACTCCCGATTACGAGCAGTACTTC. Translated, it gives CASSITPDYEQYF.